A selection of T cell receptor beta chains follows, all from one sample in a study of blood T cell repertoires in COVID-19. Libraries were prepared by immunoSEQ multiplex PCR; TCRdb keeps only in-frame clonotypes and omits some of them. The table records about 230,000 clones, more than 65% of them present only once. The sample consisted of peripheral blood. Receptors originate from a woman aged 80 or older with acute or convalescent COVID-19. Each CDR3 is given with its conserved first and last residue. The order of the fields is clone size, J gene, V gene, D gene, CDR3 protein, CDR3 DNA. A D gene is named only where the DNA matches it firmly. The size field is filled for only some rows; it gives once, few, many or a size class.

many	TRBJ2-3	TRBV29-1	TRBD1	CSVEGQGATDTQYF	TGCAGCGTTGAAGGGCAGGGGGCAACAGATACGCAGTATTTT
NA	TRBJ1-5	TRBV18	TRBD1	CASSPSGTGANSNQPQHF	TGTGCCAGCTCACCCTCCGGGACAGGGGCAAATAGCAATCAGCCCCAGCATTTT
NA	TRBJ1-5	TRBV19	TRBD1	CASTGGVGQPQHF	TGTGCCAGTACAGGGGGAGTAGGGCAGCCCCAGCATTTT
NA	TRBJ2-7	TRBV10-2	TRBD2	CASSEGASGMVYEQYF	TGCGCCAGCAGTGAAGGGGCTAGCGGGATGGTCTACGAGCAGTACTTC
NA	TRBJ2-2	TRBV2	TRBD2	CASSGPSGGDGELFF	TGTGCCAGCAGTGGGCCTAGCGGGGGGGACGGGGAGCTGTTTTTT
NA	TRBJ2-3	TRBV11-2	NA	CASSLAPRGRTDTQYF	TGTGCCAGCAGCTTAGCCCCCAGGGGCAGGACAGATACGCAGTATTTT
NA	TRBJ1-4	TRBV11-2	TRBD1	CASSPDRVGTEKLFF	TGTGCCAGCAGCCCTGACAGGGTTGGAACTGAAAAACTGTTTTTT
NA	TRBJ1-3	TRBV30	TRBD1	CAWRTGSFPLANTIYF	TGTGCCTGGAGGACAGGGAGCTTCCCTCTAGCAAACACCATATATTTT
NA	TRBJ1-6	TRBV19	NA	CASKGGTAYNSPLHF	TGTGCCAGTAAAGGCGGGACGGCCTATAATTCACCCCTCCACTTT
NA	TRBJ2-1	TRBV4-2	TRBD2	CASSQGLAGGAYNEQFF	TGTGCCAGCAGCCAAGGGCTAGCGGGGGGCGCCTACAATGAGCAGTTCTTC
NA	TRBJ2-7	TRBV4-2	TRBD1	CASSQALGTGDEQYF	TGTGCCAGCAGCCAAGCGTTGGGGACAGGGGATGAGCAGTACTTC
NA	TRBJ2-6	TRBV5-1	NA	CASSPSSGANVLTF	TGCGCCAGCAGCCCGAGCTCTGGGGCCAACGTCCTGACTTTC
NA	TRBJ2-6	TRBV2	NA	CASSYQTAMISGANVLTF	TGTGCCAGCAGTTATCAGACAGCGATGATCTCTGGGGCCAACGTCCTGACTTTC
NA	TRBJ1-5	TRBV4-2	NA	CASSQALWQDNSNQPQHF	TGTGCCAGCAGCCAAGCACTCTGGCAGGACAATAGCAATCAGCCCCAGCATTTT
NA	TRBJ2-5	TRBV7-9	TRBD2	CASSVTSGVQETQYF	TGTGCCAGCAGCGTGACTAGCGGGGTCCAAGAGACCCAGTACTTC
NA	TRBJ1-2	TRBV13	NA	CASSLGVAGDYGYTF	TGTGCCAGCAGCTTAGGTGTCGCAGGGGACTATGGCTACACCTTC
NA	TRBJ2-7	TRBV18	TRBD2	CASSPGGTLRDEQYF	TGTGCCAGCTCACCCGGGGGGACCCTGAGGGACGAGCAGTACTTC
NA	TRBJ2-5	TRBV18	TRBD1	CASSLAGTGRRETQYF	TGTGCCAGCTCACTTGCCGGGACAGGGCGTAGGGAGACCCAGTACTTC
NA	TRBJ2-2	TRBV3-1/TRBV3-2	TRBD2	CASSQGVAGWTGELFF	TGTGCCAGCAGCCAAGGGGTAGCGGGGTGGACCGGGGAGCTGTTTTTT
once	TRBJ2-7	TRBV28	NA	CASSGQLGHPQTLYEQYF	TGTGCCAGCAGTGGACAATTAGGTCACCCCCAAACCCTCTACGAGCAGTACTTC
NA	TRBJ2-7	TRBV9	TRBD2	CASSVSGGSSYEQYF	TGTGCCAGCAGCGTTAGCGGGGGCTCCTCCTACGAGCAGTACTTC
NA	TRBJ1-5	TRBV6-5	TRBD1	CASILTGGSGQPQHF	TGTGCCAGCATTTTGACAGGGGGCAGCGGTCAGCCCCAGCATTTT
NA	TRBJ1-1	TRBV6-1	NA	CASIALAGPPTEAFF	TGTGCCAGCATTGCCCTGGCGGGCCCCCCCACTGAAGCTTTCTTT
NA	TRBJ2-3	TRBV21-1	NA	CASISDRGCGDTQYF	TGTGCCAGCATTTCGGACAGGGGCTGTGGGGATACGCAGTATTTT
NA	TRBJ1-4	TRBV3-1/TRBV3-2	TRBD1	CASSPGQRNEKLFF	TGTGCCAGCAGCCCGGGACAGAGGAATGAAAAACTGTTTTTT
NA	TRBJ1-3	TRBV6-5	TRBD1	CASSYSWTGGNTIYF	TGTGCCAGCAGTTATTCTTGGACAGGGGGAAACACCATATATTTT
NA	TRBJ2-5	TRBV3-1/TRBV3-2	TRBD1	CASSRQGAPETQYF	TGTGCCAGCAGCCGACAGGGGGCGCCGGAGACCCAGTACTTC
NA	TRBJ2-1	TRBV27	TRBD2	CASSISGRGYNEQFF	TGTGCCAGCAGTATTAGCGGGAGAGGCTACAATGAGCAGTTCTTC
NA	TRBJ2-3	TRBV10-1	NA	CASSESMGAGTDTQYF	TGCGCCAGCAGTGAGTCAATGGGAGCGGGCACAGATACGCAGTATTTT
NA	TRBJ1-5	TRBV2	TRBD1	CASSVQGVNQPQHF	TGTGCCAGCAGTGTACAGGGGGTGAATCAGCCCCAGCATTTT
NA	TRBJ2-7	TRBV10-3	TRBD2	CAITETSQDEQYF	TGTGCCATCACAGAGACTAGCCAAGACGAGCAGTACTTC
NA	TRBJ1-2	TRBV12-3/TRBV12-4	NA	CASGLKLSSGYTF	TGTGCCAGCGGACTCAAACTCAGCAGTGGCTACACCTTC
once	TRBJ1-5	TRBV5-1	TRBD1	CASSLGQGEQPQHF	TGCGCCAGCAGCTTGGGACAGGGAGAACAGCCCCAGCATTTT
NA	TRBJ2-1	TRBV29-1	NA	CSAEGPRANEQFF	TGCAGCGCCGAGGGCCCAAGGGCCAATGAGCAGTTCTTC
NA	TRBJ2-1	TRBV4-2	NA	CASSQGDEQFF	TGTGCCAGCAGCCAAGGCGATGAGCAGTTCTTC
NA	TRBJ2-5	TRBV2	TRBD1	CASNQGAQETQYF	TGTGCCAGCAACCAGGGGGCCCAAGAGACCCAGTACTTC
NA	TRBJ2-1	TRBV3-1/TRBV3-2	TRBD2	CASRQAGGSNEQFF	TGTGCCAGCAGGCAAGCGGGGGGTTCCAATGAGCAGTTCTTC
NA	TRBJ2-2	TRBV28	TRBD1	CASSSGQLQGELFF	TGTGCCAGCAGTTCGGGACAGCTCCAAGGGGAGCTGTTTTTT
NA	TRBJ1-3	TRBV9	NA	CASSVSNSGNTIYF	TGTGCCAGCAGCGTCAGTAACTCTGGAAACACCATATATTTT
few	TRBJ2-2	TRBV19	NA	CASSRAGLQMNTGELFF	TGTGCCAGTAGTAGGGCAGGGCTACAGATGAACACCGGGGAGCTGTTTTTT
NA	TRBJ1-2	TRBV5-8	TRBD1	CASSLARDRIPNYGYTF	TGTGCCAGCAGCTTGGCCCGGGACAGGATCCCCAACTATGGCTACACCTTC
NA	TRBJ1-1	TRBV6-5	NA	CASSYSTGDKAFF	TGTGCCAGCAGTTACTCGACCGGGGATAAAGCTTTCTTT
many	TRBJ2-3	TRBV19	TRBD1	CASSNPGQGADTQYF	TGTGCCAGTAGTAACCCGGGACAGGGGGCAGATACGCAGTATTTT
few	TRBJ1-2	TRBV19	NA	CASTVDMVYGYTF	TGTGCCAGCACAGTGGACATGGTCTATGGCTACACCTTC
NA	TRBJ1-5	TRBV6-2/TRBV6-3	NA	CASSYSINQPQHF	TGTGCCAGCAGTTACTCCATCAATCAGCCCCAGCATTTT